Listed below are T cell receptor beta chains from one sample, sequenced in a study of blood T cell repertoires in COVID-19. Sequencing was performed with immunoSEQ multiplex PCR; in TCRdb, only in-frame clones are kept and a portion is missing. This sample carries under 60,000 clones, around four fifths of them seen once, and the ten largest clones take approximately 5%. The sequencing sample was made of peripheral blood. Receptors were obtained from a human donor in a cohort sampled during active COVID-19. Each CDR3 is given with its conserved first and last residue. The D gene is left open where the match is weak. Expanded clones are given a class, and other clones once, few, many or no size at all.

CDR3 DNA: TGTGCCAGCAGTTTAATAGGACAGGGAATCACTGAAGCTTTCTTT
CDR3 protein: CASSLIGQGITEAFF
J gene: TRBJ1-1
V gene: TRBV27
D gene: TRBD1
clone size: once

CDR3 DNA: TGCGCCAGCAGCCAAGATTACGGGACAGGGGGCCGGCCCCAGCATTTT
CDR3 protein: CASSQDYGTGGRPQHF
J gene: TRBJ1-5
V gene: TRBV4-3
D gene: TRBD1
clone size: -

CDR3 DNA: TGTGCCAGCAGCCGCGGACAGGGCTACGAGCAGTACTTC
CDR3 protein: CASSRGQGYEQYF
J gene: TRBJ2-7
V gene: TRBV2
D gene: TRBD1
clone size: -

CDR3 DNA: TGCGCCGGCTCCGGACAAATCACAGATACGCAGTATTTT
CDR3 protein: CAGSGQITDTQYF
J gene: TRBJ2-3
V gene: TRBV10-1
D gene: -
clone size: -

CDR3 DNA: TGTGCCAGCTCACCCCCACTCGGGCAGGGAATGTATGGCTACACCTTC
CDR3 protein: CASSPPLGQGMYGYTF
J gene: TRBJ1-2
V gene: TRBV18
D gene: -
clone size: -

CDR3 DNA: TGTGCCAGCAGCCACGGGGGAGCGAATTCACCCCTCCACTTT
CDR3 protein: CASSHGGANSPLHF
J gene: TRBJ1-6
V gene: TRBV3-1/TRBV3-2
D gene: -
clone size: -

CDR3 DNA: TGTGCCAGCAGTTTTCCAGCCTCGGGGGGATCACCCCTCCACTTT
CDR3 protein: CASSFPASGGSPLHF
J gene: TRBJ1-6
V gene: TRBV28
D gene: -
clone size: -

CDR3 DNA: TGTGCCAGCAGCCTAACAGGGGGCACTGAAGCTTTCTTT
CDR3 protein: CASSLTGGTEAFF
J gene: TRBJ1-1
V gene: TRBV7-8
D gene: TRBD1
clone size: many

CDR3 DNA: TGTGCCAGCAGTGATGGGACAGGAAGGACAGATACGCAGTATTTT
CDR3 protein: CASSDGTGRTDTQYF
J gene: TRBJ2-3
V gene: TRBV6-1
D gene: TRBD1
clone size: -

CDR3 DNA: TGTGCCAGTAGGCCAACGGGACAGGGACGTACGAACACCGGGGAGCTGTTTTTT
CDR3 protein: CASRPTGQGRTNTGELFF
J gene: TRBJ2-2
V gene: TRBV19
D gene: TRBD1
clone size: once

CDR3 DNA: TGTGCCAGCAGCCATCAGACGGGCTCTGGAAACACCATATATTTT
CDR3 protein: CASSHQTGSGNTIYF
J gene: TRBJ1-3
V gene: TRBV7-9
D gene: -
clone size: -

CDR3 DNA: TGTGCCAGCGCGGTAGACGAAAAACTGTTTTTT
CDR3 protein: CASAVDEKLFF
J gene: TRBJ1-4
V gene: TRBV18
D gene: -
clone size: -

CDR3 DNA: TGTGCCAGCAGATCCGACAGGGCACTTACCGGGGAGCTGTTTTTT
CDR3 protein: CASRSDRALTGELFF
J gene: TRBJ2-2
V gene: TRBV6-5
D gene: TRBD1
clone size: -

CDR3 DNA: TGCGCCAGCAGCTTGGGCGGGGGCACCTACGAGCAGTACTTC
CDR3 protein: CASSLGGGTYEQYF
J gene: TRBJ2-7
V gene: TRBV5-1
D gene: -
clone size: -

CDR3 DNA: TGTGCCAGCAGCTTCGGGGAGGGAATTTCAGATACGCAGTATTTT
CDR3 protein: CASSFGEGISDTQYF
J gene: TRBJ2-3
V gene: TRBV7-6
D gene: TRBD2
clone size: -

CDR3 DNA: TGTGCCAGCAGCTTATTCGGGGGGCAAGCAGATACGCAGTATTTT
CDR3 protein: CASSLFGGQADTQYF
J gene: TRBJ2-3
V gene: TRBV7-7
D gene: -
clone size: once

CDR3 DNA: TGTGCCAGCAGCTCCAGCCAACAGGGAAGTGAGCAGTTCTTC
CDR3 protein: CASSSSQQGSEQFF
J gene: TRBJ2-1
V gene: TRBV7-8
D gene: -
clone size: few

CDR3 DNA: TGTGCCAGTAGTATGAGAAGGGGAGGGGGCTACACCTTC
CDR3 protein: CASSMRRGGGYTF
J gene: TRBJ1-2
V gene: TRBV19
D gene: -
clone size: -

CDR3 DNA: TGTGCCAGTTCACCGGGACTTCTGAACACTGAAGCTTTCTTT
CDR3 protein: CASSPGLLNTEAFF
J gene: TRBJ1-1
V gene: TRBV28
D gene: -
clone size: once

CDR3 DNA: TGTGCCATCAGCTTGGACAGGGAGTGGGAGCAGTACTTC
CDR3 protein: CAISLDREWEQYF
J gene: TRBJ2-7
V gene: TRBV10-3
D gene: TRBD1
clone size: -

CDR3 DNA: TGTGCCAGTAGAGGGAATATGGGGAGACCCTATTATGGCTACACCTTC
CDR3 protein: CASRGNMGRPYYGYTF
J gene: TRBJ1-2
V gene: TRBV19
D gene: -
clone size: -

CDR3 DNA: TGTGCCAGCAGCGTCAGGGACAGGGATAACAATGAGCAGTTCTTC
CDR3 protein: CASSVRDRDNNEQFF
J gene: TRBJ2-1
V gene: TRBV9
D gene: TRBD1
clone size: few

CDR3 DNA: TGTGCCAGCTCACCCCGGACAGGGGGCACTGAAGCTTTCTTT
CDR3 protein: CASSPRTGGTEAFF
J gene: TRBJ1-1
V gene: TRBV18
D gene: TRBD1
clone size: -

CDR3 DNA: TGCGCCAGCAGCTTGGCAGGGGACTCCTACAATGAGCAGTTCTTC
CDR3 protein: CASSLAGDSYNEQFF
J gene: TRBJ2-1
V gene: TRBV5-1
D gene: -
clone size: medium-sized

CDR3 DNA: TGTGCCAGCAGCCAGGGACAGGGGGCGAGAATCACCGGGGAGCTGTTTTTT
CDR3 protein: CASSQGQGARITGELFF
J gene: TRBJ2-2
V gene: TRBV3-1/TRBV3-2
D gene: TRBD1
clone size: -